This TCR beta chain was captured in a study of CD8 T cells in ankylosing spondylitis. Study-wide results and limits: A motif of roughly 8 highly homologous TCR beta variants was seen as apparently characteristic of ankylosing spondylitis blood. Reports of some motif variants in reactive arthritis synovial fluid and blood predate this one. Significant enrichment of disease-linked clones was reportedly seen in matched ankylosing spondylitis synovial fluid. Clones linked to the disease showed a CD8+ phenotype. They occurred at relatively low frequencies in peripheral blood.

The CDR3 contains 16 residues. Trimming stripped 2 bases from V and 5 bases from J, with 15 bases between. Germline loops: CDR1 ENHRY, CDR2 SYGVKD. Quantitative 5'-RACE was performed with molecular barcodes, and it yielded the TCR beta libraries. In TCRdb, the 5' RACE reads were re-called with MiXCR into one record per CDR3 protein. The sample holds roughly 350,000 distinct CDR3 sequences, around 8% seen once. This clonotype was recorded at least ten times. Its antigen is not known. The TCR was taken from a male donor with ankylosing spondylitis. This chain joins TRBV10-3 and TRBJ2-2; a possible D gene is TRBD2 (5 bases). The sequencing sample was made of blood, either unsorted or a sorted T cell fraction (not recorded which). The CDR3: CAISETGPERTGELFF. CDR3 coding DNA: TGTGCCATCAGTGAGACTGGTCCCGAGCGGACCGGGGAGCTGTTTTTT.